In this sample, the clone carrying this TCR beta chain turned up once. This entry belongs to a study of blood T cell repertoires in COVID-19. Overall study: COVID-19 samples from acute and convalescent phases originated in the United States, Italy and Spain. T cells, B-cell-depleted T cells, or PBMCs provided the cDNA or gDNA that served as material.

In the original analysis: Amplifying reference gene primers gave estimates of nucleated cell counts. Sequencing used immunoSEQ multiplex PCR; TCRdb keeps in-frame clones, though not all of them. V and J calls and clone size are copied from that table; D and trimming were computed from the DNA. Of over 150,000 clones listed, approximately 73% are singletons. The ends lost 6 bases at V and 5 bases at J; junction bases unmatched: 5. Germline-derived CDR1 and CDR2 are LNHDA and SQIVND (reference sequence). This CDR3 is built from 13 residues. The V gene is TRBV19, the J gene TRBJ1-1; 8 nucleotides align to TRBD1. The sequence came from a woman at least 80 years old with acute or convalescent COVID-19. Sample: peripheral blood. CDR3 residues: CASRNRGDTEAFF. For the CDR3, the DNA is TGTGCCAGTAGAAACAGGGGGGATACTGAAGCTTTCTTT.